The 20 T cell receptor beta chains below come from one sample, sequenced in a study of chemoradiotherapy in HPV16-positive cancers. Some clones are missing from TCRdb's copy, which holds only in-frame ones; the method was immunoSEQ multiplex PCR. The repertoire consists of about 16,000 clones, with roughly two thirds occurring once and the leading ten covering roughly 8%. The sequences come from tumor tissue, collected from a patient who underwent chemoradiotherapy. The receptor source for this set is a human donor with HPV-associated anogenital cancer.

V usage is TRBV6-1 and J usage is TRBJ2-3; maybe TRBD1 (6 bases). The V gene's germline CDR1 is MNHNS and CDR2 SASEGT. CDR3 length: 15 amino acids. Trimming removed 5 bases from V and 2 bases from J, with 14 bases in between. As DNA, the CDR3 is TGTGCCAGCAGTAACACGGGACACAACACAGATACGCAGTATTTT. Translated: CASSNTGHNTDTQYF.

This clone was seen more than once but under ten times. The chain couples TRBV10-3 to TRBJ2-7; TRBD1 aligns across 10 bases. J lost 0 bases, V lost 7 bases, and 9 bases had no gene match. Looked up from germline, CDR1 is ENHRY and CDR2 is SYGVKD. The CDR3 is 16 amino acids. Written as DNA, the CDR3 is TGTGCCATCAAGGGACAGGGGTCCTCTGGCTCCTACGAGCAGTACTTC. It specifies CAIKGQGSSGSYEQYF.

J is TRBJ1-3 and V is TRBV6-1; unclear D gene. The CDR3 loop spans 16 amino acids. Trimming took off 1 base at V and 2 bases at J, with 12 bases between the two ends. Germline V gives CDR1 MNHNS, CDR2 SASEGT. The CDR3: CASSEVQTQAGNTIYF. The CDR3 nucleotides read TGTGCCAGCAGTGAAGTTCAAACCCAAGCTGGAAACACCATATATTTT.

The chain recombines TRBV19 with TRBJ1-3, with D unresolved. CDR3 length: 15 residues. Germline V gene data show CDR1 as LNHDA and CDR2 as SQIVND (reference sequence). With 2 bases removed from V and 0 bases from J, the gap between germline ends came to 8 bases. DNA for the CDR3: TGTGCCAGTAGTATAAGACTTTCCTCTGGAAACACCATATATTTT. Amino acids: CASSIRLSSGNTIYF.

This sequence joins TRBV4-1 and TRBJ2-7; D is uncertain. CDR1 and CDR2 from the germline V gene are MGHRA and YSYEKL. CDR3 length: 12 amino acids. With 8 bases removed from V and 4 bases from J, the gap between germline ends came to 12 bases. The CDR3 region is CASPLSRYEQYF. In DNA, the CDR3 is TGCGCCAGCCCTCTAAGCAGATACGAGCAGTACTTC.

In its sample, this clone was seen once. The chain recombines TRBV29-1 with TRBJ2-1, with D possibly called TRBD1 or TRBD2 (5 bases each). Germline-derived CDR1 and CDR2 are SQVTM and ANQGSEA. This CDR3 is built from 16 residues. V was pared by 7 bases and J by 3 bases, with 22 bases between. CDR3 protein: CSATTGPQSGYNEQFF. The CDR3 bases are TGCAGCGCCACCACGGGACCGCAAAGCGGCTACAATGAGCAGTTCTTC.

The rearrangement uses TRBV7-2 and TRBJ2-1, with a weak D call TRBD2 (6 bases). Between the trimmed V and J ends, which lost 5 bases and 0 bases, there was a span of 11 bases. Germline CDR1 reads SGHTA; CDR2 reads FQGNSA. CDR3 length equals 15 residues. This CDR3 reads CASSQRASSYNEQFF. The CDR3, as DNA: TGTGCCAGCAGCCAGCGGGCCAGCTCCTACAATGAGCAGTTCTTC.

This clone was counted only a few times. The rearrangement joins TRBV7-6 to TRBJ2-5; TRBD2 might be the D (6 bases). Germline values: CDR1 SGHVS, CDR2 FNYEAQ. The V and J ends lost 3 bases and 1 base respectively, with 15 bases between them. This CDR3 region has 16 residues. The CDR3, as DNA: TGTGCCAGCAGCTTGGCGGCGGGGAGACTCCAAGAGACCCAGTACTTC. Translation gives CASSLAAGRLQETQYF.

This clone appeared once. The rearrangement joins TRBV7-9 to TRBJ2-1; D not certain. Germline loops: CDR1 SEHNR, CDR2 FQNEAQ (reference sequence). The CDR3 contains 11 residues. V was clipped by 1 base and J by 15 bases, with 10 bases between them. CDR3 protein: CASSLGGNPFF. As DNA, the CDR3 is TGTGCCAGCAGCTTAGGGGGAAATCCGTTCTTC.

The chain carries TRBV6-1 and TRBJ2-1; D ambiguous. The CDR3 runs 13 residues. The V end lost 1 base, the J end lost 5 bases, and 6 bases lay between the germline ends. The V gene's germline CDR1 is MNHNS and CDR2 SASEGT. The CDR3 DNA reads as TGTGCCAGCAGTGAAGAACCCCACAATGAGCAGTTCTTC. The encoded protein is CASSEEPHNEQFF.

CDR3 sequence: CASSFGQYGYTF. Here the CDR3 DNA reads TGTGCCAGCAGCTTTGGACAGTATGGCTACACCTTC. The J gene is TRBJ1-2, the V gene TRBV5-5; possible D gene TRBD1, 6 bases. The CDR3 is made up of 12 amino acids. With 2 bases removed from V and 5 bases from J, the gap between germline ends came to 7 bases. The germline CDR1 and CDR2 sequences are SGHKS and YYEKEE (reference sequence).

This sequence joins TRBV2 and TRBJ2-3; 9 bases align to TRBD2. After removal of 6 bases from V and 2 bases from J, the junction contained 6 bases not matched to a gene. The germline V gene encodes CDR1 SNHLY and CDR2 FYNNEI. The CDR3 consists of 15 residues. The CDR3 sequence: CASSRLAAITDTQYF. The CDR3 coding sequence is TGTGCCAGCAGCCGACTAGCGGCAATCACAGATACGCAGTATTTT. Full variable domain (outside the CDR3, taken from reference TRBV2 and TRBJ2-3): EPEVTQTPSHQVTQMGQEVILRCVPISNHLYFYWYRQILGQKVEFLVSFYNNEISEKSEIFDDQFSVERPDGSNFTLKIRSTKLEDSAMYFCASSRLAAITDTQYFGPGTRLTVL.

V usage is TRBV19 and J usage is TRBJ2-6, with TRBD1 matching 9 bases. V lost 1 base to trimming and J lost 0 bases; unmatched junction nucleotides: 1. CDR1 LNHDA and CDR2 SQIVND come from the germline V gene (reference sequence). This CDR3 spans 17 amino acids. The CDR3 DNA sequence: TGTGCCAGTAGTATAGGGACAGGGGCCTCTGGGGCCAACGTCCTGACTTTC. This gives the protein CASSIGTGASGANVLTF.

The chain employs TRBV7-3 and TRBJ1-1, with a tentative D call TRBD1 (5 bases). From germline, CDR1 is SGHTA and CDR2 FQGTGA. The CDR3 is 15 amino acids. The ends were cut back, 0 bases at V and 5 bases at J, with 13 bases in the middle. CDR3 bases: TGTGCCAGCAGCTTAACCCCCCAGGGAAGAACTGAAGCTTTCTTT. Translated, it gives CASSLTPQGRTEAFF.

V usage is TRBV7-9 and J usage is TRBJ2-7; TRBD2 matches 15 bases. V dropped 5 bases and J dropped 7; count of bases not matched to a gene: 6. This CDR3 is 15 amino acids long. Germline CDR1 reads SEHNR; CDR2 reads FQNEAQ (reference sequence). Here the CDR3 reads CASSTGLAGGGEQYF. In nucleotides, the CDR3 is TGTGCCAGCAGCACGGGACTAGCGGGAGGCGGGGAGCAGTACTTC. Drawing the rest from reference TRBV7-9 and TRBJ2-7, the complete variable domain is DTGVSQNPRHKITKRGQNVTFRCDPISEHNRLYWYRQTLGQGPEFLTYFQNEAQLEKSRLLSDRFSAERPKGSFSTLEIQRTEQGDSAMYLCASSTGLAGGGEQYFGPGTRLTVT.

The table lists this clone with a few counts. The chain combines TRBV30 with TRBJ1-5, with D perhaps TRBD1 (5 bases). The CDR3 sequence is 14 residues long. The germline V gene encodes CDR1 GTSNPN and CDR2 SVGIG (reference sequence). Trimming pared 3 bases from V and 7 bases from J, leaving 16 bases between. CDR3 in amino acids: CAWRDMGVGQPQHF. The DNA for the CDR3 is TGTGCCTGGAGGGATATGGGGGTTGGGCAGCCCCAGCATTTT.

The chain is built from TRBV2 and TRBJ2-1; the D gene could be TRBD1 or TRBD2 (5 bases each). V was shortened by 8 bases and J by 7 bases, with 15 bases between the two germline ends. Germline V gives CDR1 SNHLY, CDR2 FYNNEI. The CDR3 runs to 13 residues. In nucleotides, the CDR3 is TGTGCCAGCGGAAGAGAGTGGGGGAATGAGCAGTTCTTC. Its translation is CASGREWGNEQFF.

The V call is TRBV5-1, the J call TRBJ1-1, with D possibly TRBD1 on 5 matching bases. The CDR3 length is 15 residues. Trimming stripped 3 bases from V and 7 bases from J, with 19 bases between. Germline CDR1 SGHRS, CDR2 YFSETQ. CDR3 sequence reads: CASSSTHGGEIEAFF. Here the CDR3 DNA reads TGCGCCAGCAGCTCGACCCACGGAGGGGAGATTGAAGCTTTCTTT. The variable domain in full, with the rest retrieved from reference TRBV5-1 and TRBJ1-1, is KAGVTQTPRYLIKTRGQQVTLSCSPISGHRSVSWYQQTPGQGLQFLFEYFSETQRNKGNFPGRFSGRQFSNSRSEMNVSTLELGDSALYLCASSSTHGGEIEAFFGQGTRLTVV.

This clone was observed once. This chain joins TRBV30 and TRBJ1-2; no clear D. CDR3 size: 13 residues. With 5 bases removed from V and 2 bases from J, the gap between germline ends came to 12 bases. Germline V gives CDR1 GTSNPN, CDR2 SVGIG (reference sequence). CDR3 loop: CAWDEGGNYGYTF. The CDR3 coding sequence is TGTGCCTGGGACGAAGGAGGAAACTATGGCTACACCTTC. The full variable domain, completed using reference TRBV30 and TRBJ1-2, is SQTIHQWPATLVQPVGSPLSLECTVEGTSNPNLYWYRQAAGRGLQLLFYSVGIGQISSEVPQNLSASRPQDRQFILSSKKLLLSDSGFYLCAWDEGGNYGYTFGSGTRLTVV.

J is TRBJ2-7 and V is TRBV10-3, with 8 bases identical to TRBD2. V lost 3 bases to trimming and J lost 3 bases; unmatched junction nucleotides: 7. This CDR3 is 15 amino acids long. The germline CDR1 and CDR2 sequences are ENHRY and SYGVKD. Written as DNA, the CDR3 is TGTGCCATCAGTGACCGGCGGGAGGTGGTCTACGAGCAGTACTTC. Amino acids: CAISDRREVVYEQYF.